This passage covers 12 T cell receptor beta chains from one sample sequenced in a study of blood T cell repertoires in COVID-19. The protocol was immunoSEQ multiplex PCR, while the TCRdb copy is restricted to in-frame clones and leaves out a portion. This sample carries roughly 320,000 clones, over 75% of them seen once, and the ten largest clones take less than 4.5%. Material: PBMCs or T cells enriched from blood (not recorded which). Receptor source: a man aged 30 to 39 who had recovered from COVID-19.

V and J are TRBV3-1 (or the pseudogene TRBV3-2) and TRBJ1-3; D uncertain. V gave up 2 bases and J gave up 4 bases, with 21 bases separating them. The CDR3 totals 18 residues. Germline CDR1 and CDR2: LGHDT and YNNKEL (reference sequence). The CDR3 nucleotides read TGTGCCAGCAGCCAACAGCCAGTTTCGATTCGCAGGGGAAACACCATATATTTT. Translation gives CASSQQPVSIRRGNTIYF.

The rearrangement joins TRBV6-1 to TRBJ1-2, with D tentatively TRBD1 (5 bases). The CDR3 covers 14 residues. The germline V gene has CDR1 MNHNS and CDR2 SASEGT. With 1 base removed from V and 8 bases from J, the gap between germline ends came to 14 bases. The CDR3 reads CASSEDGGAIGYTF. In DNA form, the CDR3 reads TGTGCCAGCAGTGAAGATGGAGGGGCGATCGGCTACACCTTC.

This clone has more than one count but fewer than ten. J is TRBJ2-6 and V is TRBV30, with TRBD1 matching 8 bases. Trimming removed 4 bases from V and 1 base from J; junction bases left unmatched: 12. This CDR3 spans 18 amino acids. Germline CDR1 and CDR2: GTSNPN and SVGIG (reference sequence). This chain's CDR3 is CAWTRTGTGYSGANVLTF. In DNA, the CDR3 is TGTGCCTGGACCCGCACCGGGACAGGTTATTCTGGGGCCAACGTCCTGACTTTC.

The chain employs TRBV30 and TRBJ1-2; the D gene is possibly TRBD1 (5 bases). Germline V gives CDR1 GTSNPN, CDR2 SVGIG (reference sequence). CDR3 length equals 13 residues. The V and J ends lost 1 base and 3 bases respectively, with 9 bases between them. This CDR3 is CAWSAGADYGYTF. CDR3 bases: TGTGCCTGGAGTGCTGGGGCGGACTATGGCTACACCTTC. Using reference TRBV30 and TRBJ1-2 for the parts outside the CDR3, the full variable domain is SQTIHQWPATLVQPVGSPLSLECTVEGTSNPNLYWYRQAAGRGLQLLFYSVGIGQISSEVPQNLSASRPQDRQFILSSKKLLLSDSGFYLCAWSAGADYGYTFGSGTRLTVV.

This sequence joins TRBV11-2 and TRBJ2-2; 7 bases match TRBD1. Germline CDR1 SGHAT, CDR2 FQNNGV. This CDR3 comprises 15 residues. After removal of 5 bases from V and 6 bases from J, the junction contained 9 bases not matched to a gene. The CDR3 coding sequence is TGTGCCAGCAGCGTATCGACAGGGTCACCCGGGGAGCTGTTTTTT. Amino acids: CASSVSTGSPGELFF.

Only one count was recorded for this clone. V usage is TRBV27 and J usage is TRBJ1-5, with D tentatively TRBD1 (5 bases). V was clipped by 5 bases and J by 3 bases, with 11 bases between them. Germline CDR1 MNHEY, CDR2 SMNVEV (reference sequence). This CDR3 is 14 amino acids long. The CDR3 is CASSIQGPNQPQHF. The CDR3 nucleotides read TGTGCCAGCAGTATTCAGGGCCCCAATCAGCCCCAGCATTTT.

CDR3 protein: CASSPHIGPGNTIYF. The CDR3 region has the DNA TGTGCCAGCAGCCCACACATTGGGCCTGGAAACACCATATATTTT. The rearrangement links TRBV6-5 to TRBJ1-3, with D unresolved. The CDR3 has 15 amino acids. CDR1 is MNHEY and CDR2 is SVGAGI in the germline V gene. The ends were cut back, 6 bases at V and 2 bases at J, with 14 bases in the middle.

The chain couples TRBV30 to TRBJ2-3, with D maybe TRBD2 (6 bases). The germline CDR1 and CDR2 sequences are GTSNPN and SVGIG (reference sequence). Trimming shortened V by 0 bases and J by 0 bases, and 7 bases separated the two germline ends. The CDR3 runs 14 residues. CDR3 region: CAWSVGTSTDTQYF. CDR3 in DNA: TGTGCCTGGAGTGTCGGGACTAGCACAGATACGCAGTATTTT.

This chain joins TRBV5-1 and TRBJ2-2; 8 bases agree with TRBD2. There are 13 residues in the CDR3. The V gene's germline CDR1 is SGHRS and CDR2 YFSETQ. V shed 5 bases and J 5 bases; nucleotides not matched to a gene: 2. The CDR3 loop reads CASSSGKTGELFF. For the CDR3, the DNA is TGCGCCAGCAGTAGCGGGAAGACCGGGGAGCTGTTTTTT.

V and J are TRBV5-1 and TRBJ2-7; D remains unclear. CDR1 is SGHRS, CDR2 YFSETQ, per germline. Trimming removed 3 bases at V and 1 base at J, with 11 bases between. The CDR3 runs 14 residues. CDR3 coding DNA: TGCGCCAGCAGCTGGTACGAGGCGTCCTACGAGCAGTACTTC. Translation gives CASSWYEASYEQYF.

The gene calls are TRBV5-1 and TRBJ2-3, with 7 bases matching TRBD1. With 4 bases clipped from V and 0 bases from J, the junction kept 8 bases outside the gene matches. CDR1 SGHRS and CDR2 YFSETQ come from the germline V gene. The CDR3 covers 16 residues. The CDR3 coding sequence is TGCGCCAGCAGCCTGGACTCAGGGGGTAGCACAGATACGCAGTATTTT. Protein: CASSLDSGGSTDTQYF. Using reference TRBV5-1 and TRBJ2-3 for the parts outside the CDR3, the full variable domain is KAGVTQTPRYLIKTRGQQVTLSCSPISGHRSVSWYQQTPGQGLQFLFEYFSETQRNKGNFPGRFSGRQFSNSRSEMNVSTLELGDSALYLCASSLDSGGSTDTQYFGPGTRLTVL.

The sample holds a few counts of this clone. This chain uses TRBV7-8 with TRBJ1-5; D is unresolved. The V end was cut by 1 base, the J end by 6 bases, with 4 bases between. Germline CDR1 SGHVS, CDR2 FQNEAQ. The length of the CDR3 is 12 residues. The CDR3 loop is CASSLVGQPQHF. As DNA, the CDR3 is TGTGCCAGCAGCTTAGTCGGTCAGCCCCAGCATTTT.